Listed here are 18 T cell receptor beta chains from one sample, sequenced in a study of human T cells and chemical hapten exposure. TCRdb itself ran the RACE reads through MiXCR, one entry per CDR3 protein. The repertoire has about 83,000 distinct CDR3 sequences, approximately 8% of them found once; the top ten carry less than 2%. Sample time point: patch test 1, 2 weeks after DPC sensitization. Treatment described: therapeutic diphenylcyclopropenone sensitization with weekly scalp DPC. The material sequenced was whole blood, taken in connection with sensitization to the hapten diphenylcyclopropenone (DPC). The receptors were gathered from a woman aged 25 to 39 with alopecia areata. Some clones in this sample may be carry-over from other donors' samples.

The chain links TRBV6-2 or TRBV6-3 to TRBJ1-5, with 9 nucleotides matching TRBD1. The CDR3 runs 21 residues. Germline CDR1 and CDR2: MNHEY and SVGEGT. V shed 5 bases and J 6 bases; nucleotides not matched to a gene: 26. The CDR3 loop reads CASSPRGKGTGIVPQGQPQHF. The CDR3 coding sequence is TGTGCCAGCAGTCCCCGAGGCAAGGGGACAGGGATAGTCCCGCAAGGTCAGCCCCAGCATTTT.

This clonotype was seen ten or more times. The chain recombines TRBV12-3 or TRBV12-4 with TRBJ1-1, with 7 bases identical to TRBD1. This CDR3 comprises 13 residues. V shed 3 bases and J 4 bases; nucleotides not matched to a gene: 2. CDR3 sequence (DNA): TGTGCCAGCAGTTTTACAGGGGCCACTGAAGCTTTCTTT. Translating it yields CASSFTGATEAFF.

As concerns this clonotype: At one end, the junction sequence differs from germline, possibly due to a read error. The chain is built from TRBV6-1 and TRBJ1-5; 11 bases align to TRBD1. Germline V lookup: CDR1 MNHNS, CDR2 SASEGT. This CDR3 has 15 residues. The CDR3 region is CASSADRGPGQPQNF. CDR3 coding DNA: TGTGCCAGCAGCGCGGACAGGGGGCCGGGTCAGCCCCAGAATTTT.

This clonotype came up a few times. This chain joins TRBV25-1 and TRBJ1-2; weak D call: TRBD1 (5 bases). Germline CDR1 and CDR2: MGHDK and SYGVNS. Between the trimmed V and J ends, which lost 1 base and 5 bases, there was a span of 11 bases. CDR3 length: 14 amino acids. The CDR3 DNA is TGTGCCAGCAGTGAATTAGGCAGGGAGTATGGCTACACCTTC. The encoded protein is CASSELGREYGYTF.

This clonotype occurred many times. CDR3 in amino acids: CASSEGGTGNQPQHF. In nucleotides, the CDR3 is TGTGCCAGCAGTGAAGGAGGGACAGGGAATCAGCCCCAGCATTTT. The rearrangement joins TRBV6-1 to TRBJ1-5; 9 bases are a match to TRBD1. The V segment lost 1 base and the J segment 4 bases; nucleotides outside the gene matches: 2. CDR1 is MNHNS and CDR2 is SASEGT in the germline V gene. The CDR3 has 15 amino acids.

Notes on this clonotype: Since a much larger clone is just one base distant, this may be a read error. The chain joins TRBV20-1 to TRBJ1-5, with 8 bases matching TRBD1. CDR1 is DFQATT and CDR2 is SNEGSKA in the germline V gene (reference sequence). There are 13 residues in the CDR3. CDR3 in DNA: TGCAGTGTACCGACAGGGGACAATCAGCCCCGGCATTTT. Protein sequence: CSVPTGDNQPRHF.

In this sample, this clonotype turned up many times. This sequence joins TRBV5-1 and TRBJ2-3; D is uncertain. This CDR3 region has 12 residues. Germline V lookup: CDR1 SGHRS, CDR2 YFSETQ. Deletions cut 1 base from V and 4 bases from J, with 4 bases between. The CDR3 sequence: CASSLPADTQYF. DNA of the CDR3: TGCGCCAGCAGCTTGCCCGCAGATACGCAGTATTTT. The full variable domain, its missing parts supplied by reference TRBV5-1 and TRBJ2-3, is KAGVTQTPRYLIKTRGQQVTLSCSPISGHRSVSWYQQTPGQGLQFLFEYFSETQRNKGNFPGRFSGRQFSNSRSEMNVSTLELGDSALYLCASSLPADTQYFGPGTRLTVL.

This clonotype occurred many times. The chain uses TRBV6-5 and TRBJ1-2; unclear D gene. V was cut by 10 bases and J by 3 bases, with 18 bases left in between. The CDR3 runs 14 residues. Germline V gene sequence: CDR1 MNHEY, CDR2 SVGAGI. In DNA, the CDR3 is TGTGCCACCTCAAGGTCCAAGGACTACTATGGCTACACCTTC. Protein product: CATSRSKDYYGYTF.

V is TRBV12-5 and J is TRBJ1-1; no firm D call. The CDR3 totals 13 residues. V gave up 4 bases and J gave up 8 bases, with 14 bases separating them. Germline values: CDR1 LGHNT, CDR2 FRNRAP. CDR3 sequence: CASGSGRGLEAFF. In DNA, the CDR3 is TGTGCTAGTGGTTCAGGTCGCGGGCTCGAAGCTTTCTTT.

This clonotype was counted a few times. The gene calls are TRBV19 and TRBJ2-5; D may be TRBD2 (6 bases). CDR3 size: 13 residues. V gave up 11 bases and J gave up 4 bases, with 17 bases separating them. Per the germline V gene, CDR1 is LNHDA and CDR2 is SQIVND (reference sequence). The CDR3 sequence: CAPGRGSGETQYF. CDR3 DNA: TGTGCCCCCGGGCGGGGATCAGGAGAGACCCAGTACTTC.

This clonotype has a count of ten or more. The gene calls are TRBV7-9 and TRBJ2-3; perhaps TRBD2 as D (5 bases). The CDR3 is 14 amino acids. CDR1 is SEHNR and CDR2 is FQNEAQ in the germline V gene (reference sequence). The V and J ends lost 5 bases and 5 bases respectively, with 14 bases between them. CDR3 sequence (DNA): TGTGCCAGCAGCCCAGGACTGGCACAAGATACGCAGTATTTT. It translates to CASSPGLAQDTQYF.

The rearrangement joins TRBV14 to TRBJ2-7, with D unresolved. Trimming took off 0 bases at V and 6 bases at J, with 9 bases between the two ends. The CDR3 is 13 amino acids. The germline CDR1 and CDR2 sequences are SGHDN and FVKESK. The DNA for the CDR3 is TGTGCCAGCAGCCAAGATTGGGGATCCGAGCAGTACTTC. Encoded protein: CASSQDWGSEQYF.

This clonotype came up many times. The V and J genes are TRBV6-2 or TRBV6-3 and TRBJ1-5; 8 nucleotides match TRBD1. With 5 bases clipped from V and 7 bases from J, the junction kept 4 bases outside the gene matches. The CDR3 extends over 13 amino acids. In germline, CDR1 is MNHEY, CDR2 SVGEGT. This CDR3 reads CASSKDRDQPQHF. The DNA of the CDR3 is TGTGCCAGCAGTAAGGACAGGGACCAGCCCCAGCATTTT.

The rearrangement uses TRBV19 and TRBJ2-4; D not resolved. Germline CDR1 and CDR2: LNHDA and SQIVND (reference sequence). This CDR3 region has 14 residues. Trimming shortened V by 8 bases and J by 6 bases, and 17 bases separated the two germline ends. This CDR3 reads CASSSSQVGNIQYF. CDR3 in DNA: TGTGCCAGTTCGTCCTCCCAGGTGGGAAACATTCAGTACTTC.

This clonotype was counted between two and nine times. The chain links TRBV30 to TRBJ2-1; the D gene is possibly TRBD1 (5 bases). The CDR3 runs to 12 residues. Trimming took off 3 bases at V and 6 bases at J, with 9 bases between the two ends. CDR1 is GTSNPN and CDR2 is SVGIG in the germline V gene (reference sequence). DNA of the CDR3: TGTGCCTGGAGCCCTCAGGGCAATGAGCAGTTCTTC. Translating it yields CAWSPQGNEQFF. The whole variable domain, filled in from reference TRBV30 and TRBJ2-1, reads SQTIHQWPATLVQPVGSPLSLECTVEGTSNPNLYWYRQAAGRGLQLLFYSVGIGQISSEVPQNLSASRPQDRQFILSSKKLLLSDSGFYLCAWSPQGNEQFFGPGTRLTVL.

This clonotype was found a few times. The chain couples TRBV6-5 to TRBJ1-6, with TRBD1 as a possible D gene (5 bases). CDR3 length: 16 residues. V lost 6 bases to trimming and J lost 0 bases, with 12 bases between them. The germline CDR1 and CDR2 sequences are MNHEY and SVGAGI. CDR3 loop: CASSLWGSSYNSPLHF. The CDR3 DNA is TGTGCCAGCAGCCTGTGGGGGAGCTCCTATAATTCACCCCTCCACTTT.

This clonotype was seen repeatedly, ten times or more. The J gene is TRBJ1-2, the V gene TRBV6-6, with a weak D call TRBD1 (5 bases). V shed 1 base and J shed 7 bases, with 13 bases lying between them. Germline V CDR1 and CDR2: MNHNY, SVGAGI (reference sequence). The CDR3 has 14 residues. The CDR3 nucleotides read TGTGCCAGCAGTTACTTACCAGGGATGGCTGGCTACACCTTC. Translation gives CASSYLPGMAGYTF.

There are a few counts of this clonotype. The rearrangement links TRBV5-1 to TRBJ1-2, with D hard to call. This CDR3 has 15 residues. CDR1 and CDR2 from the germline V gene are SGHRS and YFSETQ. Trimming removed 0 bases at V and 4 bases at J, with 13 bases between. DNA of the CDR3: TGCGCCAGCAGCTTGGACCCTATCTCCCTCTATGGCTACACCTTC. Amino acid sequence: CASSLDPISLYGYTF. Using reference TRBV5-1 and TRBJ1-2 for the parts outside the CDR3, the full variable domain is KAGVTQTPRYLIKTRGQQVTLSCSPISGHRSVSWYQQTPGQGLQFLFEYFSETQRNKGNFPGRFSGRQFSNSRSEMNVSTLELGDSALYLCASSLDPISLYGYTFGSGTRLTVV.